This T cell receptor (beta chain) stems from a study of beta chain features in type 1 diabetes. Broader study findings: All four CD4+ subsets of Type 1 diabetes patients contained TCRB CDR3s that were moderately but significantly shorter.

Every bit of the isolated RNA underwent reverse transcription, so sequencing read expressed TCRB transcripts. Sequencing of naive, central memory and regulatory T cell samples gave an average of approximately 3.3 million reads. The assay was immunoSEQ multiplex PCR, and TCRdb's table has in-frame clones only and misses some. The sample records around 300,000 clones, around 13% being singletons. V lost 3 bases to trimming and J lost 2 bases, with 8 bases between them. The CDR3 has 13 amino acids. Germline lookup yields CDR1 SGHDT and CDR2 YYEEEE. Only a few counts were recorded for this clone. What it binds is unknown. All sorted populations exceeded 95% purity.

Material: central memory CD4+ T cells from blood. The chain combines TRBV5-6 with TRBJ2-5; D may be TRBD2 (6 bases). The sequence was collected from a man aged 25-40 years in good health. CDR3 loop: CASSYGLQETQYF. For the CDR3, the DNA is TGTGCCAGCAGCTACGGACTACAAGAGACCCAGTACTTC.